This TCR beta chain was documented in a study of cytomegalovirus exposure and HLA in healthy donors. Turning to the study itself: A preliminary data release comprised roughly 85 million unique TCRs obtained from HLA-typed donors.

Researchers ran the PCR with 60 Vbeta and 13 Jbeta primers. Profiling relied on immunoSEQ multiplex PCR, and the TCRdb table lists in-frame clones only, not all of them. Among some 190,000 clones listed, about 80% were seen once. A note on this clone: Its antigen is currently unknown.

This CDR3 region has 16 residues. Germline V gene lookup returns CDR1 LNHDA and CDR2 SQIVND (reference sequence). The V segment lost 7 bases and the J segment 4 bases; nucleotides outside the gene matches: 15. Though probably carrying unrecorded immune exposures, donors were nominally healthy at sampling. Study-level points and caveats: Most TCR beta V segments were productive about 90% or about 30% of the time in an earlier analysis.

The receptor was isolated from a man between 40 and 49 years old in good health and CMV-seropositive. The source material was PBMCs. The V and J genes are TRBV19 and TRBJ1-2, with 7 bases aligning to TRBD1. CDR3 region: CASKRGKQGPLYGYTF. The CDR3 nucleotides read TGTGCCAGTAAGAGGGGGAAACAGGGGCCCCTCTATGGCTACACCTTC.